This T cell receptor beta chain was sequenced in a study of T cells in Graves' hyperthyroidism and ophthalmopathy. The wider study: Peripheral blood was acquired at first diagnosis, ahead of any therapy whatsoever. Study-wide results and limits: Separation of ophthalmopathy from stable hyperthyroidism was achieved by a 13 V-J model.

An absence of ophthalmopathy progression within 18 months meant stable Graves' hyperthyroidism. This clonotype showed up just a few times. Its antigen is still unknown. The CDR3 has 16 amino acids. V lost 3 bases and J lost 0; bases outside the gene matches: 5. Per the germline V gene, CDR1 is MGHRA and CDR2 is YSYEKL. Regions amplified from RNA transcripts were the TCR beta CDR3 regions. A first-round RT-PCR of the TCR CDR3 used the HTBI primer set. TCRdb reprocessed the multiplex PCR reads via MiXCR and lists one record per CDR3 protein. The table lists 340,000 or so distinct CDR3 sequences, roughly 23% of them singletons, with over 45% in the top ten.

V is TRBV4-1 and J is TRBJ2-7; 10 positions agree with TRBD2. Sequencing was carried out using blood. This TCR was recovered from a woman in her forties or fifties with Graves' hyperthyroidism. CDR3 protein: CASSHAGTSDSYEQYF. In DNA, the CDR3 is TGCGCCAGCAGCCATGCCGGGACTAGCGACTCCTACGAGCAGTACTTC.